This T cell receptor beta chain was sequenced for a study of blood T cells in healthy people across ages. Study-level points and caveats: As naive T cell percentage varied, TCR beta diversity correlated strongly with it.

The CDR3 contains 15 residues. Germline V gene sequence: CDR1 SQVTM, CDR2 ANQGSEA. V lost 7 bases and J lost 0; bases outside the gene matches: 8. Sample-barcoded 5' priming and a J-beta primer mix drove a second PCR of about 7 to 12 cycles. TCRdb re-called the 5' RACE reads with MiXCR, one entry per CDR3 protein. The sample holds some 800,000 distinct CDR3 sequences, 25% seen once. Notes on this clonotype: The antigen remains unidentified.

This sample also appeared in a second study, on T cells of mothers and their children. Per that study: In each mother, TCR beta CDR3 reads exceeded 10 million; in each child, they numbered several million.

The TCR comes from a boy younger than 18 in good health. The chain joins TRBV29-1 to TRBJ2-2; the match to TRBD2 covers 7 bases. Sequencing was carried out using blood. The CDR3 DNA reads as TGCAGCGCCGAAACGGCGGGGGCGAACACCGGGGAGCTGTTTTTT. Translation: CSAETAGANTGELFF.